The source of this T cell receptor (beta chain) is a study of shared clonotypes between healthy human individuals. Points from the study as a whole: Genetic and exposure-history diversity was limited by the few donors. Several donors showed sharing of about 4.6% of naive CD4 clonotypes.

CDR3 length: 15 amino acids. CDR1 is SGHVS and CDR2 is FQNEAQ in the germline V gene. The V gene lost 8 bases and the J gene lost 2 bases, with 16 bases spanning the gap. Clones were sequenced by immunoSEQ multiplex PCR, and TCRdb holds only the in-frame ones, with some missing. The sample gives hundreds of thousands of clones, 60% to 75% of which show up once; around 1.8% is in the top ten. As regards this clone: Its antigen is undetermined.

Donors comprised only Caucasian adults living in Nashville, Tennessee. This TCR derives from a woman in her thirties in good health. Sequenced: memory CD4+ T cells sorted from blood. Subset reported: CD45RA-negative fraction. The rearrangement joins TRBV7-8 to TRBJ2-1, with a tentative D call TRBD1 (6 bases). This chain's CDR3 is CASAFSGVAYNEQFF. In DNA form, the CDR3 reads TGTGCCAGCGCCTTCTCAGGGGTAGCCTACAATGAGCAGTTCTTC.